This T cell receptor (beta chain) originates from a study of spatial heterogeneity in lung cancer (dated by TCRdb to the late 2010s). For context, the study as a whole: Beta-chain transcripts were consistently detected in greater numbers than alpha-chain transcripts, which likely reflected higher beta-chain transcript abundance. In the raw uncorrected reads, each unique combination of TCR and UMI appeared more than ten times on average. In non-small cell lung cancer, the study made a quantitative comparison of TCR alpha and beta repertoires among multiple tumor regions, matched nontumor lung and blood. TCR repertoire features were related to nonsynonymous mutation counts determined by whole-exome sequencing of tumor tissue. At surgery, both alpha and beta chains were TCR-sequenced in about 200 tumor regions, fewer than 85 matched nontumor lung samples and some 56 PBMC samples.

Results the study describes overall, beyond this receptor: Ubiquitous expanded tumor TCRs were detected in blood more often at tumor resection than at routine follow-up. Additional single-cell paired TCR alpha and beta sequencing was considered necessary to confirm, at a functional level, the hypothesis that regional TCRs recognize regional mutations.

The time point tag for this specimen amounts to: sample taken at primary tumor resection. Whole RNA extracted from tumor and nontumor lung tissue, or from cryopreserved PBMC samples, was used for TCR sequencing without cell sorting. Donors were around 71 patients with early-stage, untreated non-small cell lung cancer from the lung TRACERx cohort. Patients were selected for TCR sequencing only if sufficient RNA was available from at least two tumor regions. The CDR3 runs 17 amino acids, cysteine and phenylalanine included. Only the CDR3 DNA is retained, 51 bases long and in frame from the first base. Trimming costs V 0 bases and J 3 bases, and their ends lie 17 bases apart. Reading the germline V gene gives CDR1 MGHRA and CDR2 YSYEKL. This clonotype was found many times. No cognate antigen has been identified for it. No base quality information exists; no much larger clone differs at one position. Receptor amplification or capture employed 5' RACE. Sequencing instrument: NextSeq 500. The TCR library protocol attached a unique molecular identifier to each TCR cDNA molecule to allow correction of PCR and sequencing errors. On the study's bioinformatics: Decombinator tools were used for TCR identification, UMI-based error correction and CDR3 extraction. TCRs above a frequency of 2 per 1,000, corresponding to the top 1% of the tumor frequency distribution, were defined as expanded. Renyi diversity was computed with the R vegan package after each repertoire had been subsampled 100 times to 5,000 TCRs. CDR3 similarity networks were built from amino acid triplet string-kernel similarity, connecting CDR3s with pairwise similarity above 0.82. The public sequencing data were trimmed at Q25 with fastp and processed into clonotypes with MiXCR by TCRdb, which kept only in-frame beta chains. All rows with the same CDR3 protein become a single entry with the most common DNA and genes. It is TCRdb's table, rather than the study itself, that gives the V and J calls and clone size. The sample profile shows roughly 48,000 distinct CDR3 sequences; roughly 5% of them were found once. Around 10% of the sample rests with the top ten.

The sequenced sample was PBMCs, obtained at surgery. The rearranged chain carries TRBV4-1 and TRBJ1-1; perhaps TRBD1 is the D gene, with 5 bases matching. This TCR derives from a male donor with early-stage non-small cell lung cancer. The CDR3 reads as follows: CASSQDGAGRVYTEAFF. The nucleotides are TGCGCCAGCAGCCAAGACGGAGCAGGGAGGGTTTACACTGAAGCTTTCTTT.